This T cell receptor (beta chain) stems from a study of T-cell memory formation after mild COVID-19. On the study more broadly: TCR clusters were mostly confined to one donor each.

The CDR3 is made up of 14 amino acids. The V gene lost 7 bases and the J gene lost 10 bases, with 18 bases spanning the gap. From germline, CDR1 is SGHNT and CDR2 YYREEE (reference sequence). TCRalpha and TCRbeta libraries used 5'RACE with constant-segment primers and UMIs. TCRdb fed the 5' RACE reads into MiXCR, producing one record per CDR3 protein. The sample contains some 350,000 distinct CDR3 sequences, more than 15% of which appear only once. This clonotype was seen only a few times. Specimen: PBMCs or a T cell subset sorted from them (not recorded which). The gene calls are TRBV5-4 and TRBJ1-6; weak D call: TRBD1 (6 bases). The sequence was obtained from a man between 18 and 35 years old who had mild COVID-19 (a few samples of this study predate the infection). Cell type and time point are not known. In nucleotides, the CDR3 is TGTGCCAGCTCCCAGGGAGGGGGTCTATCACCCCTCCACTTT. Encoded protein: CASSQGGGLSPLHF.